This TCR beta chain comes out of a study of T cells after yellow fever vaccination. MiXCR, applied by TCRdb to the 5' RACE reads, yields one record per CDR3 protein. The data contain some 260,000 distinct CDR3 sequences, roughly 5.6% of them singletons. Remarks on this clonotype: What it recognizes is unknown.

Germline V gene sequence: CDR1 MNHEY, CDR2 SVGEGT. The CDR3 consists of 15 residues. The V end lost 5 bases, the J end lost 1 base, and 13 bases lay between the germline ends. Whole-study findings and limits: Of the clonotypes, a small share occurred in both CD4 and CD8 compartments.

Specimen: CD4+ T cells sorted from PBMCs, collected on the day of the yellow fever booster vaccination. This TCR was recovered from a man in his late teens or twenties who received the YFV17D yellow fever vaccine. The chain carries TRBV6-2 or TRBV6-3 and TRBJ2-3; D is unresolved. The CDR3 sequence: CASSAWTQRTDTQYF. As DNA, the CDR3 is TGTGCCAGCAGTGCTTGGACGCAACGCACAGATACGCAGTATTTT.